The source of this T cell receptor beta chain is a study of PD-L1 blockade in urothelial cancer. Study-level information: About 90% of the roughly 29 patients were men who had bladder-origin urothelial cancer. Per blood sample, T cells had a median of roughly 150,000.

Per-patient samples, pretreatment and on-treatment, numbered 1 to 8. Every PCR got spiked synthetic TCR analog templates. The repertoire was sequenced with immunoSEQ multiplex PCR; TCRdb's copy has only in-frame clones and lacks some. The repertoire includes fewer than 50,000 clones, approximately 90% of them detected once, and 8.3% sits in the top ten. This clonotype originated in a man between 65 and 80 years old with urothelial cancer. The sequencing here drew on PBMCs, taken around atezolizumab (anti-PD-L1) treatment.

The CDR3 loop is CASREGNTEAFF. For the CDR3, the DNA is TGTGCCAGCAGGGAGGGGAACACTGAAGCTTTCTTT. This chain uses TRBV6-5 with TRBJ1-1; D gene uncertain. Germline V gives CDR1 MNHEY, CDR2 SVGAGI. The CDR3 totals 12 residues. With 6 bases removed from V and 1 base from J, the gap between germline ends came to 6 bases.